This TCR beta chain was profiled in a study of regulatory T cells in long-lasting Graves disease. The germline CDR1 and CDR2 sequences are SEHNR and FQNEAQ (reference sequence). The germline V and J ends were trimmed by 11 bases and 6 bases, with 16 bases remaining between them. This CDR3 comprises 12 residues. Sequencing libraries for TCR beta were prepared with iRepertoire HTBI primers and Arm-PCR of CDR3 regions. Via MiXCR, TCRdb re-called the multiplex PCR reads, giving one row per CDR3 protein. Of 700,000 or so distinct CDR3 sequences in the sample, 25% to 35% were seen once. Sample time point: persistent/refractory GD, antithyroid drugs over 5 years with positive TRAb. RNA extracted from PBMCs served as the sequencing template.

The starting material was peripheral blood mononuclear cells (PBMCs), obtained when the disease was refractory, from a patient treated with antithyroid drugs. The chain joins TRBV7-9 to TRBJ1-1; D perhaps matches TRBD1 (5 bases). The sequence was obtained from a female donor with Graves disease. In nucleotides, the CDR3 is TGTGCCTGGAGTGTCATAGGGGCTGAAGCTTTCTTT. This translates into CAWSVIGAEAFF.